The entry below gives a single T cell receptor beta chain sequence along with its context. Its cognate antigen is unknown. Per germline, CDR1 LNHDA and CDR2 SQIVND (reference sequence). This CDR3 region has 17 residues. The trim removed 9 bases at V and 3 bases at J, leaving 18 bases unmatched. As to treatment: roughly 10-day PBMC culture with coronavirus spike peptide pools or control peptides (ViraFEST assay). Peptide pool stimulation in ViraFEST expanded antigen-specific T cells, whose TCRs were then sequenced. This sample was taken from a study of vaccination and CD4 T cells after COVID-19. Turning to the study itself: Four females and six males made up the convalescents, with two Hispanic. Each control culture was treated with a CEFX pool, an HIV-1 Nef pool, or no peptide.

At the Johns Hopkins FTIC core, DNA taken from cultured CD4+ T cells was sequenced by way of the Oncomine TCR Beta short-read assay. The authors extracted genomic DNA from cultured CD4+ T cells. Each CDR3 protein gets one entry after TCRdb re-called the PCR reads with MiXCR. This table holds 12,000 to 15,000 distinct CDR3 sequences, roughly 45% found once. The chain is built from TRBV19 and TRBJ1-2; TRBD1 agrees at 8 bases. This clonotype originated in a human donor who had recovered from COVID-19. The sequenced material came from CD4+ T cells from blood, cultured in vitro. CDR3 amino acids: CASKRPLRDRSHYGYTF. The DNA for the CDR3 is TGTGCCAGCAAAAGGCCCCTCCGGGACAGGTCCCACTATGGCTACACCTTC.